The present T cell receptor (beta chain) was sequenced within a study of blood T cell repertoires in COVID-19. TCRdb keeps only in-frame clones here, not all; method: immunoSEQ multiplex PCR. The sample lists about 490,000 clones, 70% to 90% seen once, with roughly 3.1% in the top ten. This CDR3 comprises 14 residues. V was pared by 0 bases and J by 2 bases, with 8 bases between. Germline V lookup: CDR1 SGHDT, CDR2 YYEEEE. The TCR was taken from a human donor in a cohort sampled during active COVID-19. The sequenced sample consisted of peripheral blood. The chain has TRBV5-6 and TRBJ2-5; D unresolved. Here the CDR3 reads CASSLGLLQETQYF. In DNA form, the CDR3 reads TGTGCCAGCAGCTTGGGACTTCTACAAGAGACCCAGTACTTC.